These 28 T cell receptor beta chains were all obtained from the same sample, sequenced in a study of blood T cell repertoires in COVID-19. Only in-frame clones appear in the TCRdb table, and some are missing; sequencing was by immunoSEQ multiplex PCR. The profile shows fewer than 85,000 clones, approximately 79% of them singletons. Material for sequencing was peripheral blood. The receptors here all came from a human donor with acute or convalescent COVID-19. The donor label of this sample is uncertain.

V usage is TRBV11-2 and J usage is TRBJ1-1; D is uncertain. The germline gives CDR1 SGHAT, CDR2 FQNNGV. This CDR3 has 12 amino acids. Trimming stripped 1 base from V and 5 bases from J, with 5 bases between. The CDR3 DNA reads as TGTGCCAGCAGCTTAGTACGGACTGAAGCTTTCTTT. Protein: CASSLVRTEAFF.

The chain is built from TRBV6-6 and TRBJ2-1; maybe TRBD2 (6 bases). The CDR3 spans 12 residues. V was cut by 7 bases and J by 15 bases, with 19 bases left in between. Germline assignment: CDR1 MNHNY and CDR2 SVGAGI (reference sequence). The CDR3 bases are TGTGCCAGCATCAATCCCTCAGGGACTGGGTTCTTC. This gives the protein CASINPSGTGFF.

This clone was recorded once. The genes are TRBV11-2 and TRBJ1-6, with 7 bases aligning to TRBD1. Germline CDR1 and CDR2: SGHAT and FQNNGV. This CDR3 has 14 amino acids. V was pared by 6 bases and J by 8 bases, with 7 bases of the junction left unmatched. CDR3 loop: CASSTGATYSPLHF. CDR3 nucleotide sequence: TGTGCCAGCAGTACAGGGGCGACATATTCACCCCTCCACTTT.

The chain's CDR3 is CATREQGFSAFF. DNA for the CDR3: TGTGCCACCAGGGAGCAGGGGTTCTCTGCTTTCTTT. The rearrangement links TRBV24-1 to TRBJ1-1; maybe TRBD1 (6 bases). V was pared by 7 bases and J by 11 bases, with 16 bases between. The CDR3 totals 12 residues. The germline V gene has CDR1 KGHDR and CDR2 SFDVKD.

The CDR3 spells CASSLAGSGANVLTF. Here the CDR3 DNA reads TGTGCCAGCAGCTTGGCGGGGTCTGGGGCCAACGTCCTGACTTTC. The rearrangement links TRBV5-6 to TRBJ2-6, with a tentative D call TRBD2 (5 bases). Trimming took off 0 bases at V and 1 base at J, with 5 bases between the two ends. The length of the CDR3 is 15 residues. The V gene's germline CDR1 is SGHDT and CDR2 YYEEEE. Filled out from reference TRBV5-6 and TRBJ2-6, the complete variable domain reads DAGVTQSPTHLIKTRGQQVTLRCSPKSGHDTVSWYQQALGQGPQFIFQYYEEEERQRGNFPDRFSGHQFPNYSSELNVNALLLGDSALYLCASSLAGSGANVLTFGAGSRLTVL.

The chain combines TRBV5-1 with TRBJ1-4; no firm D call. CDR3 length: 17 amino acids. V was clipped by 0 bases and J by 0 bases, with 12 bases between them. Germline values: CDR1 SGHRS, CDR2 YFSETQ. CDR3 loop: CASSLGLQRATNEKLFF. CDR3 coding DNA: TGCGCCAGCAGCTTGGGCCTTCAGCGTGCAACTAATGAAAAACTGTTTTTT.

This chain's CDR3 is CASSSSRANSEAFF. Here the CDR3 DNA reads TGTGCCAGCTCATCAAGCAGGGCAAATAGTGAAGCTTTCTTT. V is TRBV18 and J is TRBJ1-1; D possibly corresponds to TRBD1 (5 bases). CDR3 size: 14 residues. Germline CDR1 and CDR2: KGHSH and LQKENI. The V end was cut by 5 bases, the J end by 7 bases, with 17 bases between.

This chain joins TRBV28 and TRBJ1-2; 9 bases fit TRBD1. J lost 4 bases, V lost 5 bases, and 8 bases had no gene match. CDR1 and CDR2 from the germline V gene are MDHEN and SYDVKM. The CDR3 spans 15 residues. CDR3 sequence: CASSGGQGRSYGYTF. The CDR3 coding sequence is TGTGCCAGCAGTGGTGGACAGGGGAGGTCCTATGGCTACACCTTC.

This clone was seen once. The chain links TRBV7-2 to TRBJ1-4, with D uncertain. With 2 bases removed from V and 0 bases from J, the gap between germline ends came to 13 bases. This CDR3 spans 17 amino acids. CDR1 is SGHTA, CDR2 FQGNSA, per germline. Here the CDR3 DNA reads TGTGCCAGCAGCTTAATAGCGGTCCCCGCAACTAATGAAAAACTGTTTTTT. Its protein product is CASSLIAVPATNEKLFF.

The chain couples TRBV5-6 to TRBJ2-5; TRBD1 aligns across 7 bases. Germline V gene lookup returns CDR1 SGHDT and CDR2 YYEEEE. This CDR3 region has 14 residues. The trim removed 4 bases at V and 3 bases at J, leaving 6 bases unmatched. This chain's CDR3 is CASSPTGLEETQYF. CDR3 bases: TGTGCCAGCAGCCCGACAGGGCTGGAAGAGACCCAGTACTTC.

This rearrangement joins TRBV6-2 or TRBV6-3 to TRBJ1-5; no clear D gene. The CDR3 consists of 14 residues. CDR1 is MNHEY and CDR2 is SVGEGT in the germline V gene. V shed 0 bases and J shed 1 base, with 4 bases lying between them. CDR3 region: CASSYSTSNQPQHF. In nucleotides, the CDR3 is TGTGCCAGCAGTTACTCTACAAGCAATCAGCCCCAGCATTTT.

CDR3 residues: CASSPGLAGGQGNEQFF. The CDR3 region has the DNA TGTGCCAGCAGTCCAGGACTAGCGGGAGGGCAGGGCAATGAGCAGTTCTTC. The chain links TRBV28 to TRBJ2-1; 15 bases are shared with TRBD2. The CDR3 extends over 17 amino acids. CDR1 is MDHEN, CDR2 SYDVKM, per germline. The trim removed 5 bases at V and 6 bases at J, leaving 8 bases unmatched.

The genes are TRBV23-1 and TRBJ1-2; TRBD1 matches at 8 bases. TRBV23-1 belongs to the ORF category, with a function that is uncertain. The CDR3 loop spans 14 amino acids. The V gene end was trimmed by 4 bases and the J gene end by 8 bases; junction bases not matched to a gene: 9. The chain's CDR3 is CASSRKQGVGGYTF. CDR3 nucleotide sequence: TGCGCCAGCAGTCGAAAACAGGGGGTAGGCGGCTACACCTTC.

This clone is classed as medium-sized. V is TRBV10-3 and J is TRBJ2-7, with a weak D call TRBD2 (6 bases). Germline CDR1 ENHRY, CDR2 SYGVKD. Trimming stripped 6 bases from V and 2 bases from J, with 14 bases between. This CDR3 spans 14 amino acids. CDR3 residues: CAISDKAGPYEQYF. The CDR3 bases are TGTGCCATCAGCGACAAAGCGGGTCCCTACGAGCAGTACTTC.

This clone has a handful of counts. The chain combines TRBV7-2 with TRBJ2-1, with 9 bases lining up with TRBD2. The CDR3 has 15 residues. The germline gives CDR1 SGHTA, CDR2 FQGNSA. J gave up 0 bases and V 8 bases, and 5 bases lay outside the gene matches. CDR3 nucleotides: TGTGCCAGCGCAGGACTAGCGAACTCCTACAATGAGCAGTTCTTC. It yields the protein CASAGLANSYNEQFF.

The chain is built from TRBV5-8 and TRBJ2-1; D is ambiguous. CDR3 length equals 12 residues. Trimming took off 0 bases at V and 12 bases at J, with 10 bases between the two ends. The germline gives CDR1 SGHTS, CDR2 YDEGEE. CDR3 region: CASSLVLPGQFF. The CDR3 bases are TGTGCCAGCAGCTTGGTTCTCCCCGGGCAGTTCTTC.

This clone was observed a few times. The chain has TRBV30 and TRBJ1-6; TRBD1 matches at 9 bases. The germline V gene has CDR1 GTSNPN and CDR2 SVGIG (reference sequence). Germline trimming cut 3 bases from V and 9 bases from J; bases unmatched to any gene: 6. The CDR3 has 14 amino acids. CDR3 bases: TGTGCCTGGAGGACACAGGGGGCCGGTTCACCCCTCCACTTT. This gives the protein CAWRTQGAGSPLHF.

The V gene is TRBV6-6, the J gene TRBJ1-2, with 10 bases lining up with TRBD1. Germline CDR1 is MNHNY and CDR2 is SVGAGI (reference sequence). The CDR3 contains 15 residues. J lost 5 bases, V lost 2 bases, and 5 bases had no gene match. The CDR3 DNA is TGTGCCAGCAGTTACGGAAGGGACAGGGGTTATGGCTACACCTTC. It translates to CASSYGRDRGYGYTF.

This chain connects TRBV30 to TRBJ1-4, with D unresolved. CDR1 is GTSNPN, CDR2 SVGIG, per germline (reference sequence). Trimming pared 3 bases from V and 7 bases from J, leaving 12 bases between. CDR3 length equals 13 residues. CDR3 DNA: TGTGCCTGGAGCCCTAACCCGAGTGAAAAACTGTTTTTT. Translating it yields CAWSPNPSEKLFF.

The chain has TRBV2 and TRBJ1-1; no clear D gene. Trimming took off 5 bases at V and 1 base at J, with 8 bases between the two ends. CDR1 and CDR2 from the germline V gene are SNHLY and FYNNEI. This CDR3 spans 13 amino acids. The CDR3 DNA reads TGTGCCAGCAGTATTGAGGGGAACACTGAAGCTTTCTTT. Its translation is CASSIEGNTEAFF.

This chain connects TRBV5-1 to TRBJ2-5; the D is unclear. Trimming removed 0 bases at V and 1 base at J, with 7 bases between. The CDR3 sequence is 14 residues long. CDR1 and CDR2 (germline): SGHRS, YFSETQ. CDR3 nucleotide sequence: TGCGCCAGCAGCTTGGGCAGGCTCCAAGAGACCCAGTACTTC. Amino acid sequence: CASSLGRLQETQYF. The full variable domain, rest sourced from reference TRBV5-1 and TRBJ2-5, is KAGVTQTPRYLIKTRGQQVTLSCSPISGHRSVSWYQQTPGQGLQFLFEYFSETQRNKGNFPGRFSGRQFSNSRSEMNVSTLELGDSALYLCASSLGRLQETQYFGPGTRLLVL.

This clone came up once. The chain carries TRBV28 and TRBJ2-7, with 8 bases lining up with TRBD2. After removal of 6 bases from V and 2 bases from J, the junction contained 9 bases not matched to a gene. Germline values: CDR1 MDHEN, CDR2 SYDVKM. The CDR3 length is 15 residues. This CDR3 reads CASSPAGARTYEQYF. The CDR3 DNA sequence: TGTGCCAGCAGCCCAGCGGGAGCCAGGACCTACGAGCAGTACTTC.

This sequence joins TRBV29-1 and TRBJ2-3, with D possibly matching TRBD2 (6 bases). CDR3 length equals 14 residues. V was clipped by 8 bases and J by 2 bases, with 17 bases between them. Germline V CDR1 and CDR2: SQVTM, ANQGSEA. The CDR3 DNA reads TGCAGCCCTGCCAGGGCGGGGACCACAGATACGCAGTATTTT. Translated, it gives CSPARAGTTDTQYF.

The chain carries TRBV12-5 and TRBJ2-5, with D possibly TRBD1 on 5 matching bases. V was shortened by 1 base and J by 5 bases, with 14 bases between the two germline ends. Germline values: CDR1 LGHNT, CDR2 FRNRAP. This CDR3 has 15 amino acids. CDR3 sequence (DNA): TGTGCTAGTGGTTTGGGATCAGGAGCAGGGGAGACCCAGTACTTC. Its protein product is CASGLGSGAGETQYF.

The chain carries TRBV21-1 and TRBJ1-3; no check of the table's D call, TRBD1, against the DNA was made. TRBV21-1 counts as a pseudogene. CDR3 length equals 15 residues. CDR3 residues: CASSKGRSSGNTIYF. The CDR3 DNA sequence: TGTGCCAGCAGCAAAGGCAGAAGCTCTGGAAACACCATATATTTT.

This clone was seen a handful of times. The rearrangement uses TRBV7-2 and TRBJ1-1; D remains ambiguous. Germline lookup yields CDR1 SGHTA and CDR2 FQGNSA. V was trimmed by 1 base and J by 0 bases, leaving 9 bases between them. CDR3 length: 15 amino acids. CDR3: CASSLGKTVNTEAFF. The CDR3 coding sequence is TGTGCCAGCAGCTTAGGCAAGACTGTGAACACTGAAGCTTTCTTT.

This clone was seen just once. DNA for the CDR3: TGTGCCAGCAGCTCGCGACAGGGACCCTCGTACACTGAAGCTTTCTTT. It specifies CASSSRQGPSYTEAFF. This rearrangement joins TRBV7-2 to TRBJ1-1; 7 positions agree with TRBD1. J lost 3 bases, V lost 4 bases, and 11 bases had no gene match. The CDR3 has 16 residues. The germline V gene encodes CDR1 SGHTA and CDR2 FQGNSA. Drawing the rest from reference TRBV7-2 and TRBJ1-1, the complete variable domain is GAGVSQSPSNKVTEKGKDVELRCDPISGHTALYWYRQSLGQGLEFLIYFQGNSAPDKSGLPSDRFSAERTGGSVSTLTIQRTQQEDSAVYLCASSSRQGPSYTEAFFGQGTRLTVV.

The chain carries TRBV7-7 and TRBJ2-5, with a tentative D call TRBD2 (6 bases). The CDR3 spans 15 residues. Deletions cut 4 bases from V and 4 bases from J, with 16 bases between. Germline-derived CDR1 and CDR2 are SSHAT and FNYEAQ (reference sequence). The CDR3 loop reads CASSSYAVGGETQYF. The CDR3 coding sequence is TGTGCCAGCAGCTCGTATGCTGTGGGGGGAGAGACCCAGTACTTC.